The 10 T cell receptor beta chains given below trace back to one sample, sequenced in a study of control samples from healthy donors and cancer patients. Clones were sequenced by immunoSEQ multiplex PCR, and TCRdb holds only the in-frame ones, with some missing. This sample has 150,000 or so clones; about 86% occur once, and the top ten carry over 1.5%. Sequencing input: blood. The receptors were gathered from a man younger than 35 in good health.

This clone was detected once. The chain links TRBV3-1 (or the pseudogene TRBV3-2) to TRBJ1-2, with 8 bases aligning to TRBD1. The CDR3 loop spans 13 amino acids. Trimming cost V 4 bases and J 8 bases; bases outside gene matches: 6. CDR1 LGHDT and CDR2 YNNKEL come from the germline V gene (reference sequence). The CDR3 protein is CASSLGQGDGYTF. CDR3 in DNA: TGTGCCAGCAGCCTTGGACAGGGAGACGGCTACACCTTC.

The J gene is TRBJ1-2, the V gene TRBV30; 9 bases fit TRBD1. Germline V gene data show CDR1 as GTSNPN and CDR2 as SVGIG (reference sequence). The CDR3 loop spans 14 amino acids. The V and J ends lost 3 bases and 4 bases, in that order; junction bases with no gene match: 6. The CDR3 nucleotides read TGTGCCTGGAGCGGGACAGGGTCCGGCTATGGCTACACCTTC. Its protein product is CAWSGTGSGYGYTF.

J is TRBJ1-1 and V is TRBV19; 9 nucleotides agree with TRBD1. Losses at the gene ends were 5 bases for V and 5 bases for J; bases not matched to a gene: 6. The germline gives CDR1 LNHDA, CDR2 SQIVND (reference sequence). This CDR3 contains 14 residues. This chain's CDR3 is CASSFGQGRTEAFF. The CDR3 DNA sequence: TGTGCCAGTAGTTTCGGACAGGGGAGGACTGAAGCTTTCTTT.

CDR3 protein: CASSQDLGGLTDTQYF. CDR3 coding DNA: TGCGCCAGCAGCCAAGATTTAGGAGGCCTCACAGATACGCAGTATTTT. The chain carries TRBV4-1 and TRBJ2-3; perhaps TRBD2 as D (5 bases). CDR3 length equals 16 residues. Germline assignment: CDR1 MGHRA and CDR2 YSYEKL. V dropped 0 bases and J dropped 2 bases, with 12 bases sitting between them.

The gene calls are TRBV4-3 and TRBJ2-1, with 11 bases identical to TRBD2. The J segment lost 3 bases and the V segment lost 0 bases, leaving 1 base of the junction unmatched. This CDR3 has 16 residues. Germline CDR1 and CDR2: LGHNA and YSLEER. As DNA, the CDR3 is TGCGCCAGCAGCCAAGATCTAGCGGGAGGCTACAATGAGCAGTTCTTC. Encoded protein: CASSQDLAGGYNEQFF.

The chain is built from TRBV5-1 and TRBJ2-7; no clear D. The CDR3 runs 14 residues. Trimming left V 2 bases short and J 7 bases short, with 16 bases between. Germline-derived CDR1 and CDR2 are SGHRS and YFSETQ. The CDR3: CASSFALQTVEQYF. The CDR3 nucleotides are TGCGCCAGCAGCTTCGCGCTGCAGACGGTGGAGCAGTACTTC.

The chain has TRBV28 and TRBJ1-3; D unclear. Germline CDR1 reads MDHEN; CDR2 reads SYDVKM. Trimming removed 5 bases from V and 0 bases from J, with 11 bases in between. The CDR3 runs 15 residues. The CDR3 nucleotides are TGTGCCAGCAGTGTAGGACGGGACTCTGGAAACACCATATATTTT. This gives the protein CASSVGRDSGNTIYF.

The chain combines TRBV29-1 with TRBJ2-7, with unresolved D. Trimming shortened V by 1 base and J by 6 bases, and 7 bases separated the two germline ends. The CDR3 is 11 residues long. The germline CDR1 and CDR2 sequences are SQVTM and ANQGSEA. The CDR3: CSVEVVFEQYF. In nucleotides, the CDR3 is TGCAGCGTTGAAGTAGTTTTCGAGCAGTACTTC.

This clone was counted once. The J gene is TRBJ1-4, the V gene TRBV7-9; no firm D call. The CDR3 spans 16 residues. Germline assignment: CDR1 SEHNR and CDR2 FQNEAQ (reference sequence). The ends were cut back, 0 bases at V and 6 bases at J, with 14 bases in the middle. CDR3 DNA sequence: TGTGCCAGCAGCTTAGCCCGGGGAAGAGGTGATGAAAAACTGTTTTTT. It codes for CASSLARGRGDEKLFF.

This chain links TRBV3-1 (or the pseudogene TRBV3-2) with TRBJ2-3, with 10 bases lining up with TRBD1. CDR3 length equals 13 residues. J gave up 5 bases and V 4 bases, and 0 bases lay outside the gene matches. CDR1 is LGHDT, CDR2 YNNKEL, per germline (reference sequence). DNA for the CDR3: TGTGCCAGCAGCCGGACAGGGGGAGATACGCAGTATTTT. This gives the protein CASSRTGGDTQYF.